This T cell receptor beta chain was captured by sequencing in a study of T cells after yellow fever vaccination. Study-wide points: When the response was secondary, it was weaker but reached its peak faster, day 5 versus 15. Post-booster repertoires contained most primary-vaccination clones again (about 95% CD4, roughly 90% CD8). FACS-sorted repertoires could contain abundant clonotypes contaminating from the bulk population.

J gave up 6 bases and V 1 base, and 9 bases lay outside the gene matches. Germline values: CDR1 LGHNA, CDR2 YSLEER. The CDR3 totals 17 residues. Points on this clonotype: What it binds is not known.

TCRdb analysed the 5' RACE reads with MiXCR anew, one entry per CDR3 protein. Of about 120,000 distinct CDR3 sequences listed, about 16% are singletons. The chain combines TRBV4-3 with TRBJ2-2; 9 bases map to TRBD1. The receptor was derived from a man between 18 and 29 years old who received the YFV17D yellow fever vaccine. The source material was CD8+ T cells sorted from PBMCs, sampled 5 days after the yellow fever booster vaccination. As DNA, the CDR3 is TGCGCCAGCAGCCAAGGACAGGGGGGAATTTTCGCCGGGGAGCTGTTTTTT. This sequence encodes CASSQGQGGIFAGELFF.